The clone carrying this TCR beta chain was detected a few times. TCRdb analysed the 5' RACE reads with MiXCR anew, one entry per CDR3 protein. In the table there are approximately 260,000 distinct CDR3 sequences, less than 20% of which are singletons. The data are from a study of T-cell memory formation after mild COVID-19. From germline, CDR1 is SQVTM and CDR2 ANQGSEA. Trimming left V 5 bases short and J 4 bases short, with 12 bases between. The CDR3 is 13 amino acids. The V gene is TRBV29-1, the J gene TRBJ2-1; D tentatively fits TRBD1 or TRBD2 (6 bases each). Sequenced: PBMCs or a T cell subset sorted from them (not recorded which). This sequence was found in a man aged 18 to 30 who had mild COVID-19 (a few samples of this study predate the infection). Cell type and time point are not known. This CDR3 is CSVRRGAYNEQFF. CDR3 coding DNA: TGCAGCGTTCGGAGGGGGGCTTACAATGAGCAGTTCTTC.